Listed here are 8 T cell receptor beta chains from one sample, sequenced in a study of identical twins. Using its own MiXCR run on the 5' RACE reads, TCRdb lists one record per CDR3 protein. The sample holds approximately 500,000 distinct CDR3 sequences; over 12% are singletons and the top ten take 0.35% to 0.45%. Another study also made use of these data, one on yellow fever vaccine responses in identical twins.

Specimen: CD4+ T cells sorted from blood. These TCRs come from a woman between 18 and 29 years old in good health.

This clonotype has more than one count but fewer than ten. The CDR3 nucleotides read TGCGCCAGCGTTAGGACAGAGAACACCGGGGAGCTGTTTTTT. This codes for CASVRTENTGELFF. The rearrangement uses TRBV5-1 and TRBJ2-2; TRBD1 might be the D (6 bases). V was clipped by 7 bases and J by 1 base, with 11 bases between them. Germline CDR1 SGHRS, CDR2 YFSETQ. CDR3 length equals 14 residues. Complete variable domain (other parts from reference TRBV5-1 and TRBJ2-2): KAGVTQTPRYLIKTRGQQVTLSCSPISGHRSVSWYQQTPGQGLQFLFEYFSETQRNKGNFPGRFSGRQFSNSRSEMNVSTLELGDSALYLCASVRTENTGELFFGEGSRLTVL.

There are a few counts of this clonotype. The chain carries TRBV28 and TRBJ2-1, with a possible D match to TRBD2 (6 bases). The germline V and J ends were trimmed by 6 bases and 11 bases, with 20 bases remaining between them. The CDR3 spans 14 residues. The germline gives CDR1 MDHEN, CDR2 SYDVKM. CDR3 DNA: TGTGCCAGCAGCACCCTCCAGCCGGGACTCAAGCAGTTCTTC. It specifies CASSTLQPGLKQFF.

This clonotype was observed a few times. The CDR3 loop reads CASSRPIAGSTYEQYF. The CDR3 nucleotides read TGTGCCAGCAGCCGGCCTATAGCGGGTTCTACCTACGAGCAGTACTTC. This chain links TRBV25-1 with TRBJ2-7, with 7 positions matching TRBD2. V trimming: 6 bases; J trimming: 2 bases; junction bases outside the gene matches: 13. This CDR3 has 16 residues. Per the germline V gene, CDR1 is MGHDK and CDR2 is SYGVNS.

V is TRBV7-2 and J is TRBJ2-7; the D is unclear. This CDR3 has 15 amino acids. Germline V lookup: CDR1 SGHTA, CDR2 FQGNSA. V was clipped by 1 base and J by 0 bases, with 10 bases between them. The CDR3 sequence is CASSLGRASSYEQYF. The CDR3 DNA reads TGTGCCAGCAGCTTAGGCCGGGCCAGCTCCTACGAGCAGTACTTC.

This rearrangement joins TRBV12-3 or TRBV12-4 to TRBJ2-7; 11 bases align to TRBD1. J gave up 6 bases and V 5 bases, and 6 bases lay outside the gene matches. The CDR3 extends over 14 amino acids. The CDR3, as DNA: TGTGCCAGCAGTACGGGACAGGGGGTAGGCGAGCAGTACTTC. It specifies CASSTGQGVGEQYF.

In its sample, this clonotype was seen a few times. The chain carries TRBV5-1 and TRBJ2-2, with 14 positions matching TRBD2. V shed 4 bases and J 4 bases; nucleotides not matched to a gene: 3. Germline CDR1 and CDR2: SGHRS and YFSETQ. The CDR3 consists of 16 residues. The CDR3 DNA reads TGCGCCAGCAGCAAGACTAGCGGGAGGGCCACCGGGGAGCTGTTTTTT. As protein: CASSKTSGRATGELFF.

This clonotype showed up just a few times. V usage is TRBV7-9 and J usage is TRBJ2-5; D not resolved. Trimming removed 4 bases at V and 6 bases at J, with 12 bases between. CDR3 length equals 13 residues. Germline V gives CDR1 SEHNR, CDR2 FQNEAQ (reference sequence). The CDR3 DNA follows: TGTGCCAGCAGCTATGCCGGTGGGAAGACCCAGTACTTC. It translates to CASSYAGGKTQYF.

The genes are TRBV10-3 and TRBJ1-1; tentative D call: TRBD1 (5 bases). The CDR3 spans 14 residues. Per the germline V gene, CDR1 is ENHRY and CDR2 is SYGVKD. The V gene lost 2 bases and the J gene lost 4 bases, with 11 bases spanning the gap. The CDR3 is CAISEGGEVTEAFF. The CDR3 DNA reads as TGTGCCATCAGTGAGGGGGGAGAAGTCACTGAAGCTTTCTTT.